The 24 T cell receptor beta chains reported below all come from one sample, sequenced in a study of blood T cells in healthy people across ages. Alongside a J-beta primer mix, a sample-barcoded 5' primer served in a second PCR lasting roughly 7 to 11 cycles. TCRdb re-analysed the 5' RACE reads in MiXCR, keeping a single row per CDR3 protein. This sample yields about 1,400,000 distinct CDR3 sequences, of which approximately 59% are seen a single time; under 8.5% belongs to the top ten. Sequencing input: blood. The receptors were gathered from a man younger than 35 in good health.

In its sample, this clonotype was seen a few times. The chain combines TRBV4-1 with TRBJ2-5; D is undetermined. V lost 2 bases and J 5 bases, leaving 15 bases between the germline ends. The CDR3 is 15 residues long. From germline, CDR1 is MGHRA and CDR2 YSYEKL. The CDR3 loop reads CASSQSPGSRETQYF. In DNA, the CDR3 is TGCGCCAGCAGCCAATCCCCGGGCTCGAGGGAGACCCAGTACTTC.

In this sample, this clonotype turned up many times. This may be a read error: a much more frequent sequence differs by one nucleotide. J is TRBJ2-5 and V is TRBV27; 7 positions match TRBD2. CDR1 is MNHEY, CDR2 SMNVEV, per germline (reference sequence). The ends lost 3 bases at V and 11 bases at J; junction bases unmatched: 15. The CDR3 is made up of 15 amino acids. CDR3 DNA sequence: TGTGCCAGCAGTTTCAACGGGGGGTCGGCCAATGAGCAGTACTTC. It is translated as CASSFNGGSANEQYF.

As for this clonotype: One end of the junction varies from germline; a read error may be responsible. The chain joins TRBV6-2 or TRBV6-3 to TRBJ1-2; possibly TRBD1 for D (5 bases). This CDR3 has 12 residues. Looked up from germline, CDR1 is MNHEY and CDR2 is SVGEGT. The CDR3 DNA is TGTGCCAGCAGTACGGACAACTTTGGCTACACCTTC. Its translation is CASSTDNFGYTF.

The genes are TRBV6-6 and TRBJ2-3; 7 bases map to TRBD1. The length of the CDR3 is 17 residues. The junction had 13 bases not matched to a gene; V was cut back by 5 bases and J by 2 bases. Germline V CDR1 and CDR2: MNHNY, SVGAGI (reference sequence). The CDR3 region has the DNA TGTGCCAGCAGTCACCCCGGGACAGCTATTTACACAGATACGCAGTATTTT. Translation: CASSHPGTAIYTDTQYF.

The chain is built from TRBV3-1 and TRBJ2-7; a weak D match, TRBD2 (5 bases). V lost 0 bases and J 6 bases, leaving 15 bases between the germline ends. CDR3 size: 15 residues. CDR1 and CDR2 from the germline V gene are LGHDT and YNNKEL (reference sequence). Here the CDR3 DNA reads TGTGCCAGCAGCCAAGATCAACTCCTCCGGGGCGAGCAGTACTTC. It encodes CASSQDQLLRGEQYF.

This chain links TRBV12-3 or TRBV12-4 with TRBJ1-5; the D is unclear. The V gene lost 5 bases and the J gene lost 2 bases, with 13 bases spanning the gap. The CDR3 is made up of 15 amino acids. DNA for the CDR3: TGTGCCAGCAGTGAAGGGAGTCTGGGCAATCAGCCCCAGCATTTT. This encodes CASSEGSLGNQPQHF.

This clonotype was seen just once. The chain joins TRBV19 to TRBJ2-1, with TRBD2 matching over 9 bases. The CDR3 totals 15 residues. J lost 4 bases, V lost 7 bases, and 8 bases had no gene match. Germline CDR1 is LNHDA and CDR2 is SQIVND (reference sequence). CDR3 nucleotide sequence: TGTGCCAGTAAAATGACTAGCGGCCGGTACAATGAGCAGTTCTTC. The encoded protein is CASKMTSGRYNEQFF.

The V and J genes are TRBV20-1 and TRBJ2-7; TRBD1 or TRBD2 may be the D gene (5 bases each). V shed 7 bases and J shed 7 bases, with 17 bases lying between them. The CDR3 contains 12 residues. The germline V gene has CDR1 DFQATT and CDR2 SNEGSKA (reference sequence). CDR3 in amino acids: CSVQRGFDEQYF. The CDR3 DNA is TGCAGTGTTCAGAGGGGTTTCGATGAGCAGTACTTC.

The rearrangement uses TRBV4-1 and TRBJ2-5; D gene unclear. The CDR3 spans 16 residues. Germline lookup yields CDR1 MGHRA and CDR2 YSYEKL. V was shortened by 2 bases and J by 2 bases, with 15 bases between the two germline ends. CDR3 loop: CASSQFHGLDQETQYF. CDR3 DNA: TGCGCCAGCAGCCAATTCCACGGCCTGGATCAAGAGACCCAGTACTTC.

The chain combines TRBV20-1 with TRBJ2-2; no definite D call. Per germline, CDR1 DFQATT and CDR2 SNEGSKA (reference sequence). The V gene lost 4 bases and the J gene lost 4 bases, with 10 bases spanning the gap. This CDR3 comprises 13 residues. The CDR3 coding sequence is TGCAGTGCTATACCATCGGGCACCGGGGAGCTGTTTTTT. Translation gives CSAIPSGTGELFF.

This clonotype was observed a few times. The chain has TRBV19 and TRBJ2-5; D possibly corresponds to TRBD2 (5 bases). The CDR3 has 13 residues. V was clipped by 5 bases and J by 2 bases, with 9 bases between them. The germline gives CDR1 LNHDA, CDR2 SQIVND (reference sequence). The CDR3 reads CASSESGQETQYF. CDR3 DNA: TGTGCCAGTAGTGAATCGGGGCAAGAGACCCAGTACTTC.

There are a few counts of this clonotype. The CDR3 sequence is CSVAQGSSGYTF. CDR3 in DNA: TGCAGCGTGGCACAGGGTTCTTCGGGCTACACCTTC. The V and J genes are TRBV29-1 and TRBJ1-2; weak D call: TRBD1 (6 bases). V lost 6 bases and J 8 bases, leaving 16 bases between the germline ends. CDR1 and CDR2 from the germline V gene are SQVTM and ANQGSEA. CDR3 length: 12 amino acids.

The chain combines TRBV5-6 with TRBJ2-6; no clear D. The V gene's germline CDR1 is SGHDT and CDR2 YYEEEE. Trimming removed 0 bases at V and 4 bases at J, with 8 bases between. CDR3 length: 15 amino acids. In DNA form, the CDR3 reads TGTGCCAGCAGCTTGGGACCATTAGGGGCCAACGTCCTGACTTTC. It is translated as CASSLGPLGANVLTF.

The chain has TRBV4-3 and TRBJ2-5; possible D gene TRBD2, 6 bases. This CDR3 has 15 amino acids. V was cut by 1 base and J by 1 base, with 10 bases left in between. Germline loops: CDR1 LGHNA, CDR2 YSLEER. CDR3 nucleotides: TGCGCCAGCAGCCAAGGGAGGGCAGTCCAAGAGACCCAGTACTTC. As protein: CASSQGRAVQETQYF.

This chain joins TRBV6-1 and TRBJ2-7; the D gene is possibly TRBD2 (6 bases). CDR1 and CDR2 from the germline V gene are MNHNS and SASEGT. There are 13 residues in the CDR3. V lost 7 bases and J 3 bases, leaving 13 bases between the germline ends. The CDR3: CASIRDLYYEQYF. CDR3 coding DNA: TGTGCCAGCATAAGGGACTTATACTACGAGCAGTACTTC.

The CDR3 coding sequence is TGTGCCAGCAGCGTAGGTCCGGGAAGGGGATACAATGAGCAGTTCTTC. It codes for CASSVGPGRGYNEQFF. V gene TRBV9 combines with J gene TRBJ2-1; tentatively, D is TRBD1 or TRBD2 (5 bases each). Germline V gives CDR1 SGDLS, CDR2 YYNGEE. The CDR3 totals 16 residues. The V and J ends lost 0 bases and 4 bases respectively, with 14 bases between them.

This clonotype was counted a few times. The gene calls are TRBV25-1 and TRBJ2-1; TRBD2 is a possible D gene (7 bases). Germline V gene lookup returns CDR1 MGHDK and CDR2 SYGVNS. This CDR3 spans 15 amino acids. V lost 0 bases, J lost 10 bases, and 16 bases lay in between. The CDR3: CASSEYGGGPREQFF. The CDR3 DNA follows: TGTGCCAGCAGTGAATATGGGGGGGGGCCGCGGGAGCAGTTCTTC.

The gene calls are TRBV6-2 or TRBV6-3 and TRBJ1-2; D is unclear. In germline, CDR1 is MNHEY, CDR2 SVGEGT. V lost 4 bases to trimming and J lost 11 bases, with 14 bases between them. CDR3 length equals 12 residues. This CDR3 is CASSSTSPPYTF. DNA for the CDR3: TGTGCCAGCAGTTCCACGTCGCCCCCTTACACCTTC.

The chain employs TRBV24-1 and TRBJ2-3; 7 positions agree with TRBD1. The CDR3 loop spans 16 amino acids. Germline V gene sequence: CDR1 KGHDR, CDR2 SFDVKD. After removal of 3 bases from V and 0 bases from J, the junction contained 5 bases not matched to a gene. CDR3 residues: CATSDTRQGSTDTQYF. In nucleotides, the CDR3 is TGTGCCACCAGTGATACTCGACAGGGCAGCACAGATACGCAGTATTTT.

The gene calls are TRBV5-1 and TRBJ2-1, with TRBD2 identical over 9 bases. CDR3 length: 17 residues. J lost 0 bases, V lost 1 base, and 5 bases had no gene match. CDR1 and CDR2 from the germline V gene are SGHRS and YFSETQ. The CDR3 DNA follows: TGCGCCAGCAGCTTGTTGGCTAGCGGGGTCTCCTACAATGAGCAGTTCTTC. It translates to CASSLLASGVSYNEQFF.

There are a few counts of this clonotype. This chain connects TRBV10-3 to TRBJ2-7, with D maybe TRBD1 (6 bases). Trimming stripped 3 bases from V and 1 base from J, with 7 bases between. CDR3 length equals 13 residues. Germline CDR1 reads ENHRY; CDR2 reads SYGVKD. The CDR3 is CAISEGGSYEQYF. DNA of the CDR3: TGTGCCATCAGTGAAGGGGGTTCCTACGAGCAGTACTTC.

The gene calls are TRBV4-2 and TRBJ1-1, with D tentatively TRBD1 (5 bases). Germline loops: CDR1 LGHNA, CDR2 YNFKEQ. Trimming took 3 bases from V and 0 from J, leaving 11 bases between them. The CDR3 runs to 15 residues. CDR3 nucleotide sequence: TGTGCCAGCAGCCATAGGGACCGAATGAACACTGAAGCTTTCTTT. It encodes CASSHRDRMNTEAFF.

V and J are TRBV4-1 and TRBJ1-1; D unresolved. The CDR3 runs 15 residues. Trimming took off 4 bases at V and 1 base at J, with 13 bases between the two ends. The germline V gene encodes CDR1 MGHRA and CDR2 YSYEKL. CDR3 nucleotides: TGCGCCAGCAGCCTGGTGGGCAGCGCGAACACTGAAGCTTTCTTT. Translated: CASSLVGSANTEAFF.

This chain uses TRBV5-1 with TRBJ2-7, with 9 bases fitting TRBD1. Trimming at V came to 4 bases and at J to 2 bases, leaving 10 bases not matched to a gene. CDR1 and CDR2 (germline): SGHRS, YFSETQ. This CDR3 is 16 amino acids long. The CDR3 DNA reads TGCGCCAGCAGCGAGAGGGGGACAGGGCTCGCCTACGAGCAGTACTTC. Translated: CASSERGTGLAYEQYF. The complete variable domain, with remaining parts taken from reference TRBV5-1 and TRBJ2-7, reads KAGVTQTPRYLIKTRGQQVTLSCSPISGHRSVSWYQQTPGQGLQFLFEYFSETQRNKGNFPGRFSGRQFSNSRSEMNVSTLELGDSALYLCASSERGTGLAYEQYFGPGTRLTVT.